The clone carrying this T cell receptor beta chain was found many times. The sample originates from a study of spatial heterogeneity in lung cancer. TCRdb independently ran MiXCR on the 5' RACE reads; one entry per CDR3 protein. The data show around 40,000 distinct CDR3 sequences, approximately 8% seen once. Losses at the gene ends were 0 bases for V and 4 bases for J; bases not matched to a gene: 4. The CDR3 consists of 16 residues. Germline lookup yields CDR1 LNHDA and CDR2 SQIVND (reference sequence). Time point specified: blood at routine non-recurrence follow-up after resection. The TCR comes from a male donor with early-stage non-small cell lung cancer. V and J are TRBV19 and TRBJ2-1; 9 positions match TRBD2. The sample in question was PBMCs, obtained at follow-up. CDR3 protein: CASSIDLAGRYNEQFF. The DNA for the CDR3 is TGTGCCAGTAGTATAGACCTAGCGGGGCGGTACAATGAGCAGTTCTTC.